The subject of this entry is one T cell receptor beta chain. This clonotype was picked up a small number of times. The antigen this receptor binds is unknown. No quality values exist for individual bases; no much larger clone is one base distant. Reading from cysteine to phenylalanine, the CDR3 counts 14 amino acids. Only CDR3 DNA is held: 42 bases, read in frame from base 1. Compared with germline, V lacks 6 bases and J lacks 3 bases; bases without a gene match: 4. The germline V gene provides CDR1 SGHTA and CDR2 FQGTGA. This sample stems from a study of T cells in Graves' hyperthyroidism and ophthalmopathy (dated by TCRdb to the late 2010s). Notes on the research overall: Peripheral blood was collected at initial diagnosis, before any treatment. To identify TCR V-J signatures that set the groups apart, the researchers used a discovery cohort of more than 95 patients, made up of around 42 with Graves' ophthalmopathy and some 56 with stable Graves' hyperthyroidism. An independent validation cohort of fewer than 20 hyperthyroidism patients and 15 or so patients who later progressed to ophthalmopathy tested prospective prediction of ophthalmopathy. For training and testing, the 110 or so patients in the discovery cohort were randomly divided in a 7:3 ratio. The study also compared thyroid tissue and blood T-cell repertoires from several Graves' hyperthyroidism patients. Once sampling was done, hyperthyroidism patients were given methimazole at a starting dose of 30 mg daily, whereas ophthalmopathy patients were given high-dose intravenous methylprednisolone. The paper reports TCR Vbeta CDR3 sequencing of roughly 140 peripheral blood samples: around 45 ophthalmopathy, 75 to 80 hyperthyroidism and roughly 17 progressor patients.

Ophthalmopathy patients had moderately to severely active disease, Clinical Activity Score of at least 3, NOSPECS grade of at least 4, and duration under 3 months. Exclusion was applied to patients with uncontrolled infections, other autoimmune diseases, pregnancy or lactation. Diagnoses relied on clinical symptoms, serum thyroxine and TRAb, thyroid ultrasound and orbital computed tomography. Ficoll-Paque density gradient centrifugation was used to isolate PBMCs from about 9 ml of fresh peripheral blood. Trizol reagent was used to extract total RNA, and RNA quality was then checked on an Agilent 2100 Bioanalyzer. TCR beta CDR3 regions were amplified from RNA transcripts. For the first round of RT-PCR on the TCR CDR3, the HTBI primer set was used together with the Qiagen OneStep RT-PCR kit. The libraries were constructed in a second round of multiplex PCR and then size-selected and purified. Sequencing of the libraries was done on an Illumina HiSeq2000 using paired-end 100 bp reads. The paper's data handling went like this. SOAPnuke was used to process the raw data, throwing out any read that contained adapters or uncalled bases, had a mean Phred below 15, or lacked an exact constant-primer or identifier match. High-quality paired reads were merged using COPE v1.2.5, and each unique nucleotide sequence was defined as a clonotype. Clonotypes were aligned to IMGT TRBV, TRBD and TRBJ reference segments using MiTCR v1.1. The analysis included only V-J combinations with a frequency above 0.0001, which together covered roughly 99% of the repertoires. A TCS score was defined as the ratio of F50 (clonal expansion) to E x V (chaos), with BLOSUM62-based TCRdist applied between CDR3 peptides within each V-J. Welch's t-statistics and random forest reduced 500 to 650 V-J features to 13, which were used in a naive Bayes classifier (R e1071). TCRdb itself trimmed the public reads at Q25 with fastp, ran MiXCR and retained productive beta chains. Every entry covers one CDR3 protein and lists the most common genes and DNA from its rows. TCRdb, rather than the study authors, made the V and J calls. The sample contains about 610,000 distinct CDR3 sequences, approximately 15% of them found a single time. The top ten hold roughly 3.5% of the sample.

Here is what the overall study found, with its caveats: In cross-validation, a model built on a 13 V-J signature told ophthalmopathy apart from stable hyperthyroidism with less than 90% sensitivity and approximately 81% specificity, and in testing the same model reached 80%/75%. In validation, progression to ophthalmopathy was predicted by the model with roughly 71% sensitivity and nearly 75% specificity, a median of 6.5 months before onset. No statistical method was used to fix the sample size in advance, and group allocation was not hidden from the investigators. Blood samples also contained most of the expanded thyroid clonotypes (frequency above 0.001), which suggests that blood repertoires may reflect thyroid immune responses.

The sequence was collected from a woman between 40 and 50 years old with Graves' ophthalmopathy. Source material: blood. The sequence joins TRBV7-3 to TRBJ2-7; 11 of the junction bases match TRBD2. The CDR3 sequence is CASRGLADYYEQYF. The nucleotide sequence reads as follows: TGTGCCAGCAGGGGACTAGCGGATTACTACGAGCAGTACTTC.